Each of the 26 T cell receptor beta chains below was sequenced from the same sample in a study of blood T cell repertoires in COVID-19 (dated by TCRdb to about 2020). Libraries were built with the immunoSEQ multiplex PCR assay. TCRdb holds this immuneACCESS table with in-frame rearrangements only. Some clones are missing; in checked studies, unresolved V genes explain under half, and the rest has no known cause. Counted in this sample were 350,000 to 400,000 clones; approximately 93% of them appeared once. The ten largest clones add up to more than 0.85% of the sample. The sample consisted of PBMCs or T cells enriched from blood (not recorded which). These receptors came from a middle-aged woman who had been exposed to COVID-19.

The gene calls are TRBV30 and TRBJ1-4, with 7 bases aligning to TRBD1. Trimming at V came to 3 bases and at J to 8 bases, leaving 12 bases not matched to a gene. This CDR3 is 15 amino acids long. Germline CDR1 GTSNPN, CDR2 SVGIG (reference sequence). The CDR3 protein is CAWRGSNRDSEKLFF. CDR3 coding DNA: TGTGCCTGGAGGGGGTCAAACAGGGACAGCGAAAAACTGTTTTTT. Filled out from reference TRBV30 and TRBJ1-4, the complete variable domain reads SQTIHQWPATLVQPVGSPLSLECTVEGTSNPNLYWYRQAAGRGLQLLFYSVGIGQISSEVPQNLSASRPQDRQFILSSKKLLLSDSGFYLCAWRGSNRDSEKLFFGSGTQLSVL.

The V call is TRBV24-1, the J call TRBJ1-1, with a weak D call TRBD1 (6 bases). V dropped 2 bases and J dropped 1 base, with 10 bases sitting between them. The CDR3 length is 15 residues. CDR1 is KGHDR, CDR2 SFDVKD, per germline. The CDR3 DNA sequence: TGTGCCACCAGTGATTCTCAGGGGAAGAACACTGAAGCTTTCTTT. Protein product: CATSDSQGKNTEAFF.

The chain is built from TRBV21-1 and TRBJ1-4; the DNA was not compared with TRBD1, the D call given in the table. TRBV21-1 corresponds to a pseudogene. This CDR3 comprises 18 residues. In nucleotides, the CDR3 is TGTGCCAGCAGCAAAGATACAGGGCGGATTTTTTCTAATGAAAAACTGTTTTTT. Translating it yields CASSKDTGRIFSNEKLFF.

The chain couples TRBV9 to TRBJ2-4; 11 bases are shared with TRBD1. Unmatched junction bases numbered 9, after V lost 2 bases and J lost 8 bases. The CDR3 extends over 16 amino acids. CDR1 is SGDLS, CDR2 YYNGEE, per germline. CDR3 DNA: TGTGCCAGCAGCGTCCAACACGGACAGGGGGCCGACATTCAGTACTTC. Its translation is CASSVQHGQGADIQYF. The complete variable domain, with remaining parts taken from reference TRBV9 and TRBJ2-4, reads DSGVTQTPKHLITATGQRVTLRCSPRSGDLSVYWYQQSLDQGLQFLIQYYNGEERAKGNILERFSAQQFPDLHSELNLSSLELGDSALYFCASSVQHGQGADIQYFGAGTRLSVL.

This chain links TRBV7-2 with TRBJ2-7; tentative D call: TRBD2 (5 bases). Germline values: CDR1 SGHTA, CDR2 FQGNSA. The ends were cut back, 3 bases at V and 0 bases at J, with 12 bases in the middle. This CDR3 spans 15 amino acids. The CDR3, as DNA: TGTGCCAGCAGCTTTAGCGAAGCAATCTCCTACGAGCAGTACTTC. Translating gives CASSFSEAISYEQYF. The full variable domain, completed using reference TRBV7-2 and TRBJ2-7, is GAGVSQSPSNKVTEKGKDVELRCDPISGHTALYWYRQSLGQGLEFLIYFQGNSAPDKSGLPSDRFSAERTGGSVSTLTIQRTQQEDSAVYLCASSFSEAISYEQYFGPGTRLTVT.

This chain uses TRBV10-2 with TRBJ1-5, with 10 bases matching TRBD1. Germline V gene lookup returns CDR1 WSHSY and CDR2 SAAADI. The trim removed 1 base at V and 2 bases at J, leaving 2 bases unmatched. The CDR3 runs to 16 residues. The CDR3 region has the DNA TGCGCCAGCAGTGAGTGGGGACAGGGGCGCAATCAGCCCCAGCATTTT. Its protein is CASSEWGQGRNQPQHF.

The chain joins TRBV23-1 to TRBJ1-3, with D possibly being TRBD1 (5 bases). TRBV23-1 carries the ORF label, with uncertain function. The CDR3 is 15 amino acids. Trimming pared 0 bases from V and 1 base from J, leaving 7 bases between. CDR3 amino acids: CASSQSGGSGNTIYF. CDR3 DNA sequence: TGCGCCAGCAGTCAATCTGGGGGGTCTGGAAACACCATATATTTT.

V gene TRBV5-6 combines with J gene TRBJ1-2; 10 positions match TRBD1. The CDR3 runs 14 residues. V lost 3 bases, J lost 8 bases, and 7 bases stayed unmatched. Looked up from germline, CDR1 is SGHDT and CDR2 is YYEEEE. CDR3: CASSWGQGTEGYTF. In nucleotides, the CDR3 is TGTGCCAGCAGCTGGGGACAGGGGACTGAAGGCTACACCTTC.

The chain combines TRBV5-1 with TRBJ1-2; D is perhaps TRBD1 (6 bases). The CDR3 extends over 14 amino acids. With 0 bases removed from V and 7 bases from J, the gap between germline ends came to 13 bases. Germline V gene sequence: CDR1 SGHRS, CDR2 YFSETQ. DNA for the CDR3: TGCGCCAGCAGCTTGGGACAGGCTCTCCCTGGCTACACCTTC. It is translated as CASSLGQALPGYTF.

V gene TRBV18 combines with J gene TRBJ2-5; perhaps TRBD1 as D (5 bases). Trimming stripped 3 bases from V and 3 bases from J, with 5 bases between. CDR1 KGHSH and CDR2 LQKENI come from the germline V gene. The CDR3 runs to 12 residues. The CDR3 nucleotides are TGTGCCAGCTCACCGACAGAAGAGACCCAGTACTTC. This sequence encodes CASSPTEETQYF.

The V call is TRBV27, the J call TRBJ1-1, with 10 bases that match TRBD1. Germline values: CDR1 MNHEY, CDR2 SMNVEV (reference sequence). CDR3 length: 15 amino acids. After removal of 5 bases from V and 3 bases from J, the junction contained 6 bases not matched to a gene. CDR3 nucleotide sequence: TGTGCCAGCAGTCTGCGACAGGGGGCGGACACTGAAGCTTTCTTT. It specifies CASSLRQGADTEAFF.

CDR3 DNA: TGTGCCAGCAGCTTAATACAGGTGTCGCGGACGGGCCCCAAAAACATTCAGTACTTC. It encodes CASSLIQVSRTGPKNIQYF. The chain recombines TRBV11-3 with TRBJ2-4, with a tentative D call TRBD1 (5 bases). With 2 bases removed from V and 2 bases from J, the gap between germline ends came to 22 bases. The CDR3 covers 19 residues. Germline lookup yields CDR1 SGHNT and CDR2 YENEEA.

The chain uses TRBV7-3 and TRBJ2-3, with 7 bases that match TRBD2. The germline V gene encodes CDR1 SGHTA and CDR2 FQGTGA. Germline trimming cut 5 bases from V and 2 bases from J; bases unmatched to any gene: 7. The CDR3 loop spans 15 amino acids. The CDR3 sequence: CASSNPGTNTDTQYF. The CDR3 DNA reads TGTGCCAGCAGCAACCCCGGGACTAACACAGATACGCAGTATTTT.

The chain combines TRBV3-1 (or the pseudogene TRBV3-2) with TRBJ2-7; TRBD1 is a possible D gene (5 bases). V gave up 1 base and J gave up 6 bases, with 7 bases separating them. CDR1 and CDR2 from the germline V gene are LGHDT and YNNKEL (reference sequence). The CDR3 is 12 residues long. This CDR3 is CASSQVQGEQYF. In nucleotides, the CDR3 is TGTGCCAGCAGCCAAGTCCAGGGCGAGCAGTACTTC.

The V call is TRBV19, the J call TRBJ1-4; D uncertain. The CDR3 runs to 12 residues. Germline V CDR1 and CDR2: LNHDA, SQIVND (reference sequence). V was shortened by 7 bases and J by 8 bases, with 11 bases between the two germline ends. The CDR3 DNA follows: TGTGCCAGTACCCCTCGAGGAGAAAAACTGTTTTTT. Translated, it gives CASTPRGEKLFF.

The CDR3 protein is CASSPALAEAFF. CDR3 in DNA: TGTGCCAGCTCACCGGCCCTGGCCGAAGCTTTCTTT. V is TRBV18 and J is TRBJ1-1; D remains ambiguous. Germline lookup yields CDR1 KGHSH and CDR2 LQKENI. The ends were cut back, 3 bases at V and 8 bases at J, with 10 bases in the middle. CDR3 length: 12 residues.

The CDR3 reads CASSLGWGDGYTF. CDR3 DNA: TGTGCCAGCAGTTTAGGTTGGGGGGATGGCTACACCTTC. The chain couples TRBV27 to TRBJ1-2; tentatively, D is TRBD1 (5 bases). The V gene lost 2 bases and the J gene lost 6 bases, with 10 bases spanning the gap. The CDR3 sequence is 13 residues long. Germline V gene sequence: CDR1 MNHEY, CDR2 SMNVEV (reference sequence).

A single count supports this clone. V and J are TRBV18 and TRBJ1-2, with D possibly matching TRBD1 (5 bases). This CDR3 comprises 14 residues. Germline V CDR1 and CDR2: KGHSH, LQKENI. V was pared by 3 bases and J by 5 bases, with 13 bases between. The CDR3 bases are TGTGCCAGCTCACCCGAGGCGGGGGAGTATGGCTACACCTTC. Amino acids: CASSPEAGEYGYTF. Full variable domain (missing parts from reference TRBV18 and TRBJ1-2): NAGVMQNPRHLVRRRGQEARLRCSPMKGHSHVYWYRQLPEEGLKFMVYLQKENIIDESGMPKERFSAEFPKEGPSILRIQQVVRGDSAAYFCASSPEAGEYGYTFGSGTRLTVV.

This clone was seen a single time. Here the CDR3 DNA reads TGTGCCTGGGACCTCGGGGGTGGCTACACCTTC. It codes for CAWDLGGGYTF. The chain employs TRBV30 and TRBJ1-2, with D possibly matching TRBD1 (5 bases). The CDR3 is 11 amino acids. V dropped 5 bases and J dropped 7 bases, with 11 bases sitting between them. The germline V gene has CDR1 GTSNPN and CDR2 SVGIG (reference sequence).

A single count supports this clone. This chain links TRBV19 with TRBJ1-1; the D gene is possibly TRBD1 (5 bases). The CDR3 contains 15 residues. Trimming removed 5 bases from V and 6 bases from J, with 19 bases in between. Germline CDR1 and CDR2: LNHDA and SQIVND (reference sequence). CDR3 DNA: TGTGCCAGTAGTCCTCCGGGACTTCAGAGACCTGAAGCTTTCTTT. It specifies CASSPPGLQRPEAFF.

The V gene is TRBV7-9, the J gene TRBJ1-1, with a tentative D call TRBD1 (6 bases). Trimming removed 4 bases at V and 7 bases at J, with 16 bases between. The CDR3 runs 14 residues. CDR1 is SEHNR, CDR2 FQNEAQ, per germline (reference sequence). The CDR3 sequence: CASSSELPDSEAFF. CDR3 DNA sequence: TGTGCCAGCAGCTCAGAGTTGCCGGACAGTGAAGCTTTCTTT. Using reference TRBV7-9 and TRBJ1-1 for the parts outside the CDR3, the full variable domain is DTGVSQNPRHKITKRGQNVTFRCDPISEHNRLYWYRQTLGQGPEFLTYFQNEAQLEKSRLLSDRFSAERPKGSFSTLEIQRTEQGDSAMYLCASSSELPDSEAFFGQGTRLTVV.

This chain uses TRBV7-6 with TRBJ2-1; TRBD2 aligns across 9 bases. V lost 1 base and J lost 15; bases outside the gene matches: 10. The CDR3 is 14 residues long. CDR1 is SGHVS and CDR2 is FNYEAQ in the germline V gene. The CDR3 nucleotides read TGTGCCAGCAGCTTAGTTTCCAGCGGGGGGACGAGGTTCTTC. Its protein is CASSLVSSGGTRFF. Supplemented by reference TRBV7-6 and TRBJ2-1, the full variable domain reads GAGVSQSPRYKVTKRGQDVALRCDPISGHVSLYWYRQALGQGPEFLTYFNYEAQQDKSGLPNDRFSAERPEGSISTLTIQRTEQRDSAMYRCASSLVSSGGTRFFGPGTRLTVL.

This chain uses TRBV5-1 with TRBJ1-6; D is ambiguous. V gave up 1 base and J gave up 7 bases, with 15 bases separating them. Germline V lookup: CDR1 SGHRS, CDR2 YFSETQ. This CDR3 is 16 amino acids long. CDR3: CASSLWTGGTNSPLHF. The CDR3, as DNA: TGCGCCAGCAGCTTGTGGACCGGAGGTACGAATTCACCCCTCCACTTT.

This chain joins TRBV7-6 and TRBJ2-7; a weak D match, TRBD2 (7 bases). Trimming took off 5 bases at V and 9 bases at J, with 26 bases between the two ends. CDR3 size: 16 residues. Germline-derived CDR1 and CDR2 are SGHVS and FNYEAQ. The DNA of the CDR3 is TGTGCCAGCAGCGTTTCGGCGGGAGCGGGACAAGTCGCGCAGTACTTC. It yields the protein CASSVSAGAGQVAQYF.

The chain employs TRBV19 and TRBJ2-3; 15 bases are a match to TRBD2. The CDR3 contains 17 residues. J was trimmed by 6 bases and V by 6 bases; bases with no gene match: 10. From germline, CDR1 is LNHDA and CDR2 SQIVND (reference sequence). The CDR3 DNA reads TGTGCCAGTAGAAATGGACTAGCGGGGGGGCTTCGCGATACGCAGTATTTT. The encoded protein is CASRNGLAGGLRDTQYF.

The chain carries TRBV18 and TRBJ2-1, with 12 bases aligning to TRBD1. Per germline, CDR1 KGHSH and CDR2 LQKENI. J gave up 9 bases and V 3 bases, and 6 bases lay outside the gene matches. The length of the CDR3 is 15 residues. For the CDR3, the DNA is TGTGCCAGCTCACCCTTGGGACAGGGGGCAGGTGAGCAGTTCTTC. Protein sequence: CASSPLGQGAGEQFF.